Shown below are 6 T cell receptor beta chains from a single sample sequenced in a study of neurological immune-mediated disorders (dated by TCRdb to the late 2010s). Library preparation employed 5' RACE. The run used an Illumina HiSeq 2500. TCRdb itself trimmed the public reads at Q25 with fastp, ran MiXCR and retained productive beta chains. Every CDR3 protein is listed once, alongside the most common genes and DNA of its rows. A total of some 38,000 distinct CDR3 sequences appear in this sample, more than 4.5% of them only once. Around 9% of the sample is taken by the ten largest. Sequences were obtained from CD4+ T cells from blood. These receptors were obtained from a man aged 18 to 29 in good health.

This clonotype showed up just once. Just one base apart from a much larger clone, this may be a read error. This chain uses TRBV6-1 with TRBJ2-5; tentatively, D is TRBD2 (5 bases). The CDR3 length is 14 residues. Germline loops: CDR1 MNHNS, CDR2 SASEGT. The CDR3 sequence is CANSEWTAQETQYF. The CDR3 DNA reads TGTGCCAACAGTGAGTGGACTGCCCAAGAGACCCAGTACTTC.

This clonotype has a count of ten or more. This chain uses TRBV25-1 with TRBJ1-6; D gene uncertain. The CDR3 is 13 residues long. The germline V and J ends were trimmed by 4 bases and 5 bases, with 6 bases remaining between them. CDR1 MGHDK and CDR2 SYGVNS come from the germline V gene. CDR3 bases: TGTGCCAGCAGTGTGCAGGATAATTCACCCCTCCACTTT. Protein sequence: CASSVQDNSPLHF.

This clonotype was detected ten times or more. This chain connects TRBV7-2 to TRBJ2-7; 8 bases line up with TRBD2. J lost 1 base, V lost 8 bases, and 7 bases had no gene match. The CDR3 length is 14 residues. Per the germline V gene, CDR1 is SGHTA and CDR2 is FQGNSA. CDR3: CASARGGQSYEQYF. CDR3 DNA sequence: TGTGCCAGCGCACGGGGGGGCCAATCCTACGAGCAGTACTTC.

By sample fraction, this clonotype is medium-sized. This chain joins TRBV20-1 and TRBJ1-3; D remains unclear. V was shortened by 5 bases and J by 4 bases, with 12 bases between the two germline ends. CDR1 DFQATT and CDR2 SNEGSKA come from the germline V gene (reference sequence). This CDR3 comprises 13 residues. The CDR3 region has the DNA TGCAGTGCTTCAAACCTGGACGGAAACACCATATATTTT. It specifies CSASNLDGNTIYF.

Ten or more counts support this clonotype. This chain links TRBV11-1 with TRBJ1-1; D is perhaps TRBD1 (5 bases). Germline assignment: CDR1 SGHAT and CDR2 FQDESV (reference sequence). The CDR3 consists of 13 residues. V was shortened by 5 bases and J by 2 bases, with 9 bases between the two germline ends. CDR3 region: CASSPTVNTEAFF. In DNA form, the CDR3 reads TGTGCCAGCAGCCCGACAGTTAACACTGAAGCTTTCTTT.

This clonotype was detected ten times or more. The rearrangement joins TRBV18 to TRBJ1-4; 9 bases are a match to TRBD1. From germline, CDR1 is KGHSH and CDR2 LQKENI. The CDR3 is 19 residues long. Trimming at V came to 4 bases and at J to 3 bases, leaving 15 bases not matched to a gene. CDR3 nucleotides: TGTGCCAGCTCACTGAATACCGGGACAGGGCAAGCTGCTAATGAAAAACTGTTTTTT. Translating gives CASSLNTGTGQAANEKLFF.